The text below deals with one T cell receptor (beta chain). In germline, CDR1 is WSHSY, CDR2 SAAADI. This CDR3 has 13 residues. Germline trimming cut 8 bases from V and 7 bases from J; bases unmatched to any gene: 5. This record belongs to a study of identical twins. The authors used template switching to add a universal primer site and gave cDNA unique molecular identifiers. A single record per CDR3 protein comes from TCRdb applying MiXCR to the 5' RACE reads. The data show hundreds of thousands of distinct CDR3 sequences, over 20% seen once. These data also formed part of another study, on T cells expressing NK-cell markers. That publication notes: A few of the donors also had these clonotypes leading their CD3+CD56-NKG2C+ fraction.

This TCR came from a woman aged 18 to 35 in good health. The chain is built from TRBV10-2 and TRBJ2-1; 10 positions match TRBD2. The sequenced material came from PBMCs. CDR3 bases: TGCGCCAGCCTCGGACTAGCGGTAAATGAGCAGTTCTTC. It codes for CASLGLAVNEQFF.